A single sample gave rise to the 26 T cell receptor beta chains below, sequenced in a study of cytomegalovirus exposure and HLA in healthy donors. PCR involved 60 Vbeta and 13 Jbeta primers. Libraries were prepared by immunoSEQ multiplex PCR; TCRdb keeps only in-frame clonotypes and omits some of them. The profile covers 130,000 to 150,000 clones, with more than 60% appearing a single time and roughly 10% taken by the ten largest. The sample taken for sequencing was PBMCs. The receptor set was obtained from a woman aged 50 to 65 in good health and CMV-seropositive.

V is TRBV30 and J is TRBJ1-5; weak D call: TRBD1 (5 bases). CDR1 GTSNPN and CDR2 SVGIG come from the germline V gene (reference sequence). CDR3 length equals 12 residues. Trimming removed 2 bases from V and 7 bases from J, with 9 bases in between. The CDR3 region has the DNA TGTGCCTGGAGTCGGGGGTACCAGCCCCAGCATTTT. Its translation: CAWSRGYQPQHF. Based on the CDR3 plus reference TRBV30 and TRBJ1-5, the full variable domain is SQTIHQWPATLVQPVGSPLSLECTVEGTSNPNLYWYRQAAGRGLQLLFYSVGIGQISSEVPQNLSASRPQDRQFILSSKKLLLSDSGFYLCAWSRGYQPQHFGDGTRLSIL.

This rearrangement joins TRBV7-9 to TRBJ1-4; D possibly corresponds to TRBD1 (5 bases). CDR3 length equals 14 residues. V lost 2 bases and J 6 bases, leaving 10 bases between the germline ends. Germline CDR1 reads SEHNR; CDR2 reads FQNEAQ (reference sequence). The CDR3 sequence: CASSLRGSDEKLFF. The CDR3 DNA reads TGTGCCAGCAGCTTACGGGGGAGTGATGAAAAACTGTTTTTT.

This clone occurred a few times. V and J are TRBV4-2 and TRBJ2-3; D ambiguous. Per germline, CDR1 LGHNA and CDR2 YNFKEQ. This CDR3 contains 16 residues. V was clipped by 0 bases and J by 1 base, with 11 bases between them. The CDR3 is CASSQDGRMGTDTQYF. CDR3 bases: TGTGCCAGCAGCCAAGATGGCAGGATGGGCACAGATACGCAGTATTTT.

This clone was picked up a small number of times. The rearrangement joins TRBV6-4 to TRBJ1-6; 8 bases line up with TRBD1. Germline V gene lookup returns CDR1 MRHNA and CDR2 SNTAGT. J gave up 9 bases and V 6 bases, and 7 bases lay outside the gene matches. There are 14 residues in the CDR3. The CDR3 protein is CASRWDRSSSPLHF. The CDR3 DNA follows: TGTGCCAGCAGATGGGACAGGAGTAGTTCACCCCTCCACTTT.

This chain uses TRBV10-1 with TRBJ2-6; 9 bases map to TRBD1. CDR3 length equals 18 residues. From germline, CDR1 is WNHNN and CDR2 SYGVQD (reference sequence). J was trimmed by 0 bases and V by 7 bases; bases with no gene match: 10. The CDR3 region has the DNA TGCGCCAGCAATCCGACAGGGGGGTTTCCCTCTGGGGCCAACGTCCTGACTTTC. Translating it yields CASNPTGGFPSGANVLTF.

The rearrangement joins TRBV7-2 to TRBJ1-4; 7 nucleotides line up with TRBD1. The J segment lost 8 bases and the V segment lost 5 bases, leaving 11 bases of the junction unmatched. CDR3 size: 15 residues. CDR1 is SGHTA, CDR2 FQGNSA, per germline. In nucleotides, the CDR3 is TGTGCCAGCAGCGAGAACAGGGGTAGTTGGGAAAAACTGTTTTTT. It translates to CASSENRGSWEKLFF.

The CDR3 protein is CASSIKGMRQGATEAFF. The CDR3 nucleotides are TGTGCCAGTAGTATAAAGGGGATGCGGCAGGGCGCCACTGAAGCTTTCTTT. V usage is TRBV19 and J usage is TRBJ1-1, with TRBD1 as a possible D gene (5 bases). Germline CDR1 reads LNHDA; CDR2 reads SQIVND (reference sequence). CDR3 length: 17 amino acids. V was clipped by 2 bases and J by 4 bases, with 20 bases between them.

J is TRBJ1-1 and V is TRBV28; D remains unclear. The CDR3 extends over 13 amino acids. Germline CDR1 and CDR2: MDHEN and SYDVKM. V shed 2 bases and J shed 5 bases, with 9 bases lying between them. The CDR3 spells CASSLGRWTEAFF. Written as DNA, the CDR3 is TGTGCCAGCAGTTTAGGGCGTTGGACTGAAGCTTTCTTT.

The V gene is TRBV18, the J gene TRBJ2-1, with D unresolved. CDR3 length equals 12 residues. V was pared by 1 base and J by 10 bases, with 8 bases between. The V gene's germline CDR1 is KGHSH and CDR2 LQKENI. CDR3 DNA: TGTGCCAGCTCACCACGTCCATTGGAGCAGTTCTTC. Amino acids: CASSPRPLEQFF.

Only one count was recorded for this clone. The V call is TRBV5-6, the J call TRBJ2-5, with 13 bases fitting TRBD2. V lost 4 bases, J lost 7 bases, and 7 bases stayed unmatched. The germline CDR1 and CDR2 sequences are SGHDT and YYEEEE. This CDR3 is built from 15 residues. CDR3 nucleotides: TGTGCCAGCAGCGGCCGGACTAGCGGGGGAGCGACCCAGTACTTC. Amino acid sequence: CASSGRTSGGATQYF.

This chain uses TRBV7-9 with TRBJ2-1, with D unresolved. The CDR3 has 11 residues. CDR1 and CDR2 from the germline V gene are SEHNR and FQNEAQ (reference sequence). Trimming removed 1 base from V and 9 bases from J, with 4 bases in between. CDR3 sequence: CASSLGGEQFF. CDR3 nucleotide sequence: TGTGCCAGCAGCTTAGGCGGTGAGCAGTTCTTC.

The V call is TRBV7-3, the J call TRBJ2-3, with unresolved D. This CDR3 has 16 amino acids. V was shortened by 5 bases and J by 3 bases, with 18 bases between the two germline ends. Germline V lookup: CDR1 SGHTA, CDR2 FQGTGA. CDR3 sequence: CASSPPGQARTDTQYF. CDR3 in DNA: TGTGCCAGCAGCCCCCCCGGCCAAGCGCGGACAGATACGCAGTATTTT.

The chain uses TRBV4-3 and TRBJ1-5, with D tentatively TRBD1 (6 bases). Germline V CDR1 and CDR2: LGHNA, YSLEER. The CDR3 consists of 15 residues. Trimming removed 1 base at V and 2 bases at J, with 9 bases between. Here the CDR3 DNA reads TGCGCCAGCAGCCAAGTAGGGGGGGGCAATCAGCCCCAGCATTTT. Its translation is CASSQVGGGNQPQHF.

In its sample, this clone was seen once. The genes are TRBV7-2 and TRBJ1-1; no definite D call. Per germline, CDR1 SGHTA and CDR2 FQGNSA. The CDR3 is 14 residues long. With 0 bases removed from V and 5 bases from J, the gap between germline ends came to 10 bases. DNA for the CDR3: TGTGCCAGCAGCTTAGCCTTCCCGGGGACTGAAGCTTTCTTT. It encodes CASSLAFPGTEAFF.

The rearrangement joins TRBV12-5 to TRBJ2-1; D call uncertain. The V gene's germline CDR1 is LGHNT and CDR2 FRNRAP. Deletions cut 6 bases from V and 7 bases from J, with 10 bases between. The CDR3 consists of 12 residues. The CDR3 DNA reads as TGTGCTAGTGGATACGCCGGGAATGAGCAGTTCTTC. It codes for CASGYAGNEQFF.

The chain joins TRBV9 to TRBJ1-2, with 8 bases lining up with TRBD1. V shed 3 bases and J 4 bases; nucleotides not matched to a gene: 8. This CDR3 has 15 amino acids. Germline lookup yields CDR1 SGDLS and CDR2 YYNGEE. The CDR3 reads CASSEGRQGAYGYTF. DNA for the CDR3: TGTGCCAGCAGCGAGGGCAGGCAGGGGGCCTATGGCTACACCTTC. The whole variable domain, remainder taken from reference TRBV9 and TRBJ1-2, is DSGVTQTPKHLITATGQRVTLRCSPRSGDLSVYWYQQSLDQGLQFLIQYYNGEERAKGNILERFSAQQFPDLHSELNLSSLELGDSALYFCASSEGRQGAYGYTFGSGTRLTVV.

The chain's CDR3 is CSVSPGTGNSQPQHF. The CDR3 DNA is TGCAGCGTGTCCCCCGGGACAGGGAATAGTCAGCCCCAGCATTTT. The rearrangement joins TRBV29-1 to TRBJ1-5; 9 nucleotides line up with TRBD1. The germline gives CDR1 SQVTM, CDR2 ANQGSEA. The CDR3 runs to 15 residues. J lost 6 bases, V lost 6 bases, and 12 bases had no gene match.

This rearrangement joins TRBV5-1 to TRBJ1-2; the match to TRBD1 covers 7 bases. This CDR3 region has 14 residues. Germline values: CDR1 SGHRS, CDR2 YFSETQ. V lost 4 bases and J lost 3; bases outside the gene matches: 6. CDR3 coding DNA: TGCGCCAGCAGCCCACTAGGACAGGACTATGGCTACACCTTC. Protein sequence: CASSPLGQDYGYTF.

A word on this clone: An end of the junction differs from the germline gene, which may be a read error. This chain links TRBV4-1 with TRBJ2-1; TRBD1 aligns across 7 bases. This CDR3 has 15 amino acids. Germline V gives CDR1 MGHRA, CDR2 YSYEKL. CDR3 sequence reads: CASSPDRARNNGQFF. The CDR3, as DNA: TGCGCCAGCAGCCCCGACAGGGCAAGGAACAATGGGCAGTTCTTC.

The CDR3 protein is CASSSGTAINYGYTF. The CDR3 DNA is TGTGCCAGCAGCTCAGGGACAGCCATTAACTATGGCTACACCTTC. The gene calls are TRBV7-9 and TRBJ1-2; 7 nucleotides align to TRBD1. The V segment lost 4 bases and the J segment 1 base; nucleotides outside the gene matches: 6. Germline-derived CDR1 and CDR2 are SEHNR and FQNEAQ (reference sequence). The CDR3 extends over 15 amino acids.

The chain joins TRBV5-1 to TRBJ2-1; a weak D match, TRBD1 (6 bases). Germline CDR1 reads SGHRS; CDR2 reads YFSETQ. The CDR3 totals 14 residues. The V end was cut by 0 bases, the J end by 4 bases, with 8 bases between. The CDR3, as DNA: TGCGCCAGCAGCTTGGAAGGGGGATACAATGAGCAGTTCTTC. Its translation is CASSLEGGYNEQFF.

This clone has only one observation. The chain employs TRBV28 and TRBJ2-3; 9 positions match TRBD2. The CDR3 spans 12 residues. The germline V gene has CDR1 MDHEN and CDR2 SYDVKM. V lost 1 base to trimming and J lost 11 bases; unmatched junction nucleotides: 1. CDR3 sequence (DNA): TGTGCCAGCAGTTTATATAGCGGGGGGCAGTATTTT. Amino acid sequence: CASSLYSGGQYF.

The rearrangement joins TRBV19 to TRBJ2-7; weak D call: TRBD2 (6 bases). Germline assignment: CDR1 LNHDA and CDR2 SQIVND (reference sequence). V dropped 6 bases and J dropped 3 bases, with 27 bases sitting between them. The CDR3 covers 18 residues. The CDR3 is CASSWRGLGVRENYEQYF. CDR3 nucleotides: TGTGCCAGTAGCTGGAGGGGCCTCGGGGTCCGGGAGAACTACGAGCAGTACTTC.

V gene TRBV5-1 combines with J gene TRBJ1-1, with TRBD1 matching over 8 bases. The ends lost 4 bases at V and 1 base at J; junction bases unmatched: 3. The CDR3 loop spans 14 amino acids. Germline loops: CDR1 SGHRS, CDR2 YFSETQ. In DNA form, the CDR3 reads TGCGCCAGCAGCCCAGGGACAGGGAACACTGAAGCTTTCTTT. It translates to CASSPGTGNTEAFF.

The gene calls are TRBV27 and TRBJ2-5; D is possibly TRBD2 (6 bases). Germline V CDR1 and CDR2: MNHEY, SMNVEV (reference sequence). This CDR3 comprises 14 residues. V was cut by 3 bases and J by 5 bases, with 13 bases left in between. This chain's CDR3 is CASSFLGGLETQYF. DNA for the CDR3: TGTGCCAGCAGTTTCCTCGGGGGATTGGAGACCCAGTACTTC.

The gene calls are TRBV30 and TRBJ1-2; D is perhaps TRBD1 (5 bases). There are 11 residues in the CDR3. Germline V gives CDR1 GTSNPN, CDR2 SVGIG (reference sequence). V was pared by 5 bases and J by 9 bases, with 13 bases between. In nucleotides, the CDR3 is TGTGCCTGGCTGGCGGGGGATAGCTACACCTTC. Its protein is CAWLAGDSYTF.